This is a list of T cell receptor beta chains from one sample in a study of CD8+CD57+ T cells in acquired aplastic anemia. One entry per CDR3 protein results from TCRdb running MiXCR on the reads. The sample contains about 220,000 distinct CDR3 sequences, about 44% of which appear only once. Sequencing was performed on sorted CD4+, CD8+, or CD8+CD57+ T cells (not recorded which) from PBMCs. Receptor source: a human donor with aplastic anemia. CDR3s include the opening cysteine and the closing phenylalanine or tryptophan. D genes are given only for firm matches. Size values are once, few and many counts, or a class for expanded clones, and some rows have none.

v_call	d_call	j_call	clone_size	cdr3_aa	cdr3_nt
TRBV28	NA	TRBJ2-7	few	CASSLRGNSYEQYF	TGTGCCAGCAGTTTGAGGGGGAATTCCTACGAGCAGTACTTC
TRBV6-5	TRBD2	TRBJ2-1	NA	CASSELAEGYNGQFF	TGTGCCAGCAGTGAACTAGCGGAGGGATACAATGGGCAGTTCTTC
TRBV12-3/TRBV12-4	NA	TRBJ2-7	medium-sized	CASRGGRQYF	TGTGCCAGTAGGGGGGGTCGGCAGTACTTC
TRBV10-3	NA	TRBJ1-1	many	CAIRTKPTTEAFF	TGTGCCATCAGGACGAAGCCCACGACTGAAGCTTTCTTT
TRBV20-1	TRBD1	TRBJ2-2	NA	CSASTPTGPGELFF	TGCAGTGCCAGTACTCCGACAGGGCCCGGGGAGCTGTTTTTT
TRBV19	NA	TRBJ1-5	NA	CASSGGGRPRHF	TGTGCCAGTAGTGGTGGCGGACGGCCCCGGCATTTC
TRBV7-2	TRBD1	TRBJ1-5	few	CASSLEQGAVQPQHF	TGTGCCAGCAGCTTAGAACAGGGGGCTGTTCAGCCCCAGCATTTT
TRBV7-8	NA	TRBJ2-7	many	CASSLGIITDWGSYEQYF	TGTGCCAGCAGCTTAGGCATAATAACCGATTGGGGGAGCTACGAGCAGTACTTC
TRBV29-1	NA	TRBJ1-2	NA	CSVGTTVNYGYTF	TGCAGCGTCGGGACAACCGTCAACTATGGCTACACCTTC
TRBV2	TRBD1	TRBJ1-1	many	CASRRRQGRRTSEAFF	TGTGCCAGCAGACGTCGACAGGGACGAAGAACCTCTGAAGCTTTCTTT
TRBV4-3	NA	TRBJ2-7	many	CASSQTRGYEQYF	TGTGCCAGCAGCCAAACTAGAGGCTACGAGCAGTACTTC
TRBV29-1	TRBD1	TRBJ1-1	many	CSVHTGDHTEAFF	TGCAGCGTTCATACAGGGGATCACACTGAAGCTTTCTTT
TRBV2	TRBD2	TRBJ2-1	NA	CASNQRGVTNEQFF	TGTGCCAGCAACCAACGGGGGGTAACCAATGAGCAGTTCTTC
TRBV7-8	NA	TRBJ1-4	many	CASSYRGWYEKLFF	TGTGCCAGCAGCTACCGGGGGTGGTATGAAAAACTGTTTTTT
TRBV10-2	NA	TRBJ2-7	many	CASRAFHEQYF	TGCGCCAGCAGGGCATTCCACGAGCAGTACTTC
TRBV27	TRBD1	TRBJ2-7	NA	CASSFLRQGKYEQYF	TGTGCCAGCAGTTTCCTCCGACAGGGTAAATACGAGCAGTACTTC
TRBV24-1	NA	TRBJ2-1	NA	CATSDPSHPYNEQFF	TGTGCCACCAGTGACCCTAGTCACCCCTACAATGAGCAGTTCTTC
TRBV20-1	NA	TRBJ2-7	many	CSARDPSRETNEQYF	TGCAGTGCTAGAGATCCAAGCAGGGAAACGAACGAGCAGTACTTC
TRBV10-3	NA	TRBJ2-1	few	CAIPGQSSGEQFF	TGTGCCATACCGGGACAAAGCTCGGGTGAGCAGTTCTTC
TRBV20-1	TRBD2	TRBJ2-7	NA	CSARELARYEQYF	TGCAGTGCTAGGGAACTAGCGAGGTACGAGCAGTACTTC
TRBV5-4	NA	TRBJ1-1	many	CASSFGRGGTEAFF	TGTGCCAGCAGCTTTGGGAGGGGAGGCACTGAAGCTTTCTTT
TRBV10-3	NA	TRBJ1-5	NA	CAISYGRENQPQHF	TGTGCCATCAGTTACGGACGGGAGAATCAGCCCCAGCATTTT